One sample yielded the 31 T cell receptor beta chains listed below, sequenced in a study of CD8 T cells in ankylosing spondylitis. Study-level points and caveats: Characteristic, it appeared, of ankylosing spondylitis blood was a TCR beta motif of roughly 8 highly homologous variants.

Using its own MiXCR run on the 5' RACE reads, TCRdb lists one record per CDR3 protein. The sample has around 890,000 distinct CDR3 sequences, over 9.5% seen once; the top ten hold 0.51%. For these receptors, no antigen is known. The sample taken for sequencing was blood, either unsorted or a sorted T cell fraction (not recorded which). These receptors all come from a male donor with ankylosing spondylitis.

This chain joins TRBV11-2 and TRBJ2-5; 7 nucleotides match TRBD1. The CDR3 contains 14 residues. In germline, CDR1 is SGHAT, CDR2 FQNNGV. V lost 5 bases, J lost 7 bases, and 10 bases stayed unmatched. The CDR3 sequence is CASSPGTALGTQYF. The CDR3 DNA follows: TGTGCCAGCAGCCCCGGGACAGCCCTAGGGACCCAGTACTTC.

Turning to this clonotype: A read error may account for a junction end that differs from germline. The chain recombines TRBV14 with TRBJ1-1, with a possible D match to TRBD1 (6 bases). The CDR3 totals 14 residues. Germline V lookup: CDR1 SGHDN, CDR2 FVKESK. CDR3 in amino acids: CASSRSGGWTETFF. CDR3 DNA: TGTGCCAGCAGCCGATCCGGGGGCTGGACTGAAACTTTCTTT.

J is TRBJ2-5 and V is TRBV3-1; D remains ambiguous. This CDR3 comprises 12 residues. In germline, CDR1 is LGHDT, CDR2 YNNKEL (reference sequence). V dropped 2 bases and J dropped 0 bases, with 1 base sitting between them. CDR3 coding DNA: TGTGCCAGCAGCCAACACCAAGAGACCCAGTACTTC. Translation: CASSQHQETQYF.

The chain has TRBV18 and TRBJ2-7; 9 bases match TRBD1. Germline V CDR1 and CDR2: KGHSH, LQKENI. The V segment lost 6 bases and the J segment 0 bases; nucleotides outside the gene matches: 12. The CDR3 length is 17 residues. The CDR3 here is CASSRGTGGLSSYEQYF. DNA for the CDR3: TGTGCCAGCTCCCGAGGAACAGGGGGCTTAAGCTCCTACGAGCAGTACTTC.

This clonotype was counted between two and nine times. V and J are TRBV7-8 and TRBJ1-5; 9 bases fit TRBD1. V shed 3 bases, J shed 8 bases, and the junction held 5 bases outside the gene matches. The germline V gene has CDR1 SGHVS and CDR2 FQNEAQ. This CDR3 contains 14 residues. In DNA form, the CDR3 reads TGTGCCAGCAGCTTGGACAGGGGACGAAAGCCCCAGCATTTT. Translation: CASSLDRGRKPQHF.

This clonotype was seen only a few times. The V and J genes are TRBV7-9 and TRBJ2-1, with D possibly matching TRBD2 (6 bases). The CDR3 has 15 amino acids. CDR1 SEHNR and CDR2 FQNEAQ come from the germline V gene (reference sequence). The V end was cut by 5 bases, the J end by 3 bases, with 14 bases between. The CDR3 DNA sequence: TGTGCCAGCAGCAGGATAGCGGACGTCTACAATGAGCAGTTCTTC. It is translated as CASSRIADVYNEQFF.

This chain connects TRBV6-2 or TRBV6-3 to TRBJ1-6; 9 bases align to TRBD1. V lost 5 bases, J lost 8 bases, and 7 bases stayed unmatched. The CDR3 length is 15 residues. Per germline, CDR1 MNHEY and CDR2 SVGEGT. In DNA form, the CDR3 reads TGTGCCAGCAGTGGGACGGGACAGGGTTATTCACCCCTCCACTTT. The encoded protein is CASSGTGQGYSPLHF.

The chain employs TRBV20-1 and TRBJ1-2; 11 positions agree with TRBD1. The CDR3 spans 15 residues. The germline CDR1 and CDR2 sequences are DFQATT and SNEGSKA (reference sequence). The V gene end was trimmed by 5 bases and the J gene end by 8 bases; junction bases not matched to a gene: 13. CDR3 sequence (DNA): TGCAGTGCTCCTATTACGGGACAGGGGGTCGAGGGCTACACCTTC. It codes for CSAPITGQGVEGYTF.

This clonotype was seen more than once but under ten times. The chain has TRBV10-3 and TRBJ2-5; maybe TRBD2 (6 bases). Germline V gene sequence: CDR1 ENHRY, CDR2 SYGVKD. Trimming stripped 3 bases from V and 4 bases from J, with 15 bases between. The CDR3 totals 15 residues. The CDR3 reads CAISDSKREVETQYF. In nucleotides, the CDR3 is TGTGCCATCAGTGATTCGAAAAGGGAGGTAGAGACCCAGTACTTC.

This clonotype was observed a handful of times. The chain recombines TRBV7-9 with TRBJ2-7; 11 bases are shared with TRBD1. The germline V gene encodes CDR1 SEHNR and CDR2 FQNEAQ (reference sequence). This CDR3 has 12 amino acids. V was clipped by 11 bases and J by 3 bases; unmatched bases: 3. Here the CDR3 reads CAGGQGDYEQYF. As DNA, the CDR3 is TGTGCCGGGGGACAGGGGGACTACGAGCAGTACTTC.

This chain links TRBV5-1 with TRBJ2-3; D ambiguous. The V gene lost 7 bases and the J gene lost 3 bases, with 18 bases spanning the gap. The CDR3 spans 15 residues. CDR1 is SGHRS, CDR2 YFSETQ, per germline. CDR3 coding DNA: TGCGCCAGCGGCAGAGACGGGCTTGTTACAGATACGCAGTATTTT. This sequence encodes CASGRDGLVTDTQYF.

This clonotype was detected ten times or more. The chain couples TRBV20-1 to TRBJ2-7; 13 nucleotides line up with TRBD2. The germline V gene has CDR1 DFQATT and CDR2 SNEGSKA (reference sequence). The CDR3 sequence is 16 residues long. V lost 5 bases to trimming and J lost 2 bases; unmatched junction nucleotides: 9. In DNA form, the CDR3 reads TGCAGTGCTTCCCCTGACGGACTAGCGGGAGCCTACGAGCAGTACTTC. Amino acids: CSASPDGLAGAYEQYF.

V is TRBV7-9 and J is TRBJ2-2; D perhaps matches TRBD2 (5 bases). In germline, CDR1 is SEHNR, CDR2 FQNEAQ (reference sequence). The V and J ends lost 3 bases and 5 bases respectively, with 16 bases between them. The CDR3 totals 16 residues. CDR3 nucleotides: TGTGCCAGCAGCTTCGACCCGGGATCACAGACCGGGGAGCTGTTTTTT. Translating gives CASSFDPGSQTGELFF.

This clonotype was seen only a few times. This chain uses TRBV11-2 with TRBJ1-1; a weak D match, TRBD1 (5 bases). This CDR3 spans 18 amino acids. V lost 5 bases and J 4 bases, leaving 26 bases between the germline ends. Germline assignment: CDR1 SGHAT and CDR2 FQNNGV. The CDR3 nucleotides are TGTGCCAGCAGCCGTCGTCCCTCTATGCAGGGCAGAGGCACTGAAGCTTTCTTT. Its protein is CASSRRPSMQGRGTEAFF. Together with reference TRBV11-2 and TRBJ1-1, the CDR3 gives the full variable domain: EAGVAQSPRYKIIEKRQSVAFWCNPISGHATLYWYQQILGQGPKLLIQFQNNGVVDDSQLPKDRFSAERLKGVDSTLKIQPAKLEDSAVYLCASSRRPSMQGRGTEAFFGQGTRLTVV.

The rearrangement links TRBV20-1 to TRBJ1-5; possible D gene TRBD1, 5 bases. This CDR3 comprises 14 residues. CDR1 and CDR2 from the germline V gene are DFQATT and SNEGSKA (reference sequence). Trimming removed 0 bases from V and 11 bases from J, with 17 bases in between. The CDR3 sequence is CSARDLVGGRAQHF. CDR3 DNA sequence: TGCAGTGCTAGAGATCTGGTCGGGGGGAGGGCCCAGCATTTT.

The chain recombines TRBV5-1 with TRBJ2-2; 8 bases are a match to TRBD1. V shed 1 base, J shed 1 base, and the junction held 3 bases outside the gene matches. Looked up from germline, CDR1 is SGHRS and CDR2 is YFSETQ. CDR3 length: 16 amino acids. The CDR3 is CASSLYGTGNTGELFF. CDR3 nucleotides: TGCGCCAGCAGCTTGTATGGGACAGGGAACACCGGGGAGCTGTTTTTT.

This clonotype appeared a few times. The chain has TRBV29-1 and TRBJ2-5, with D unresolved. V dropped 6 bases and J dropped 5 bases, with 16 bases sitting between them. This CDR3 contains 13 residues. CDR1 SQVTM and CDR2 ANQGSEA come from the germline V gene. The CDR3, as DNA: TGCAGCGTCACGCGGCAGGCGGTGGAGACCCAGTACTTC. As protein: CSVTRQAVETQYF. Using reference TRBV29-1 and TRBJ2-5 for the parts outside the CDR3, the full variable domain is SAVISQKPSRDICQRGTSLTIQCQVDSQVTMMFWYRQQPGQSLTLIATANQGSEATYESGFVIDKFPISRPNLTFSTLTVSNMSPEDSSIYLCSVTRQAVETQYFGPGTRLLVL.

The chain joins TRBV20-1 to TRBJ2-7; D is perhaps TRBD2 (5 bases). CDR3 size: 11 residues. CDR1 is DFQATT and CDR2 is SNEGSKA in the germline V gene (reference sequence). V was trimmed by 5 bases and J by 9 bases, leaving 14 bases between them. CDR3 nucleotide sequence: TGCAGTGCTTCAGACTACCCGGGGCAGTACTTC. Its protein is CSASDYPGQYF.

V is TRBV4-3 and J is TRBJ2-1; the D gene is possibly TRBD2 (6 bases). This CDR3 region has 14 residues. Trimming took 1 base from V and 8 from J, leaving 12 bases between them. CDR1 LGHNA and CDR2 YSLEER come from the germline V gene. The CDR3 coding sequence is TGCGCCAGCAGCCAAGTGACTAGATCGGATGAGCAGTTCTTC. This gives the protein CASSQVTRSDEQFF.

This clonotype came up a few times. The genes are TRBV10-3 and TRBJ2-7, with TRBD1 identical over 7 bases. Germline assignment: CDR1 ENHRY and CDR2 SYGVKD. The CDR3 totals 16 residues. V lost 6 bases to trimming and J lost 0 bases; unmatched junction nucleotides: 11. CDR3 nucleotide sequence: TGTGCCATCAGCCCTTGGACAGGAATAAGCTCCTACGAGCAGTACTTC. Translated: CAISPWTGISSYEQYF.

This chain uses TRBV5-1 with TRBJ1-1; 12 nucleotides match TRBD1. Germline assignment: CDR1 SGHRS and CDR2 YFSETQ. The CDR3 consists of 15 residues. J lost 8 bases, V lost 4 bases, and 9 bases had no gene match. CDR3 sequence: CASSPAGQGASEAFF. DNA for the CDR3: TGCGCCAGCAGCCCGGCGGGACAGGGGGCGTCGGAAGCTTTCTTT.

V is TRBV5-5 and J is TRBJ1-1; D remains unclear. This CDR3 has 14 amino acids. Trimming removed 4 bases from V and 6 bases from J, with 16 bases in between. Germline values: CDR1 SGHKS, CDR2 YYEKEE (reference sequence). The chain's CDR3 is CASSGAASMAEAFF. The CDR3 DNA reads TGTGCCAGCAGCGGCGCAGCATCTATGGCTGAAGCTTTCTTT.

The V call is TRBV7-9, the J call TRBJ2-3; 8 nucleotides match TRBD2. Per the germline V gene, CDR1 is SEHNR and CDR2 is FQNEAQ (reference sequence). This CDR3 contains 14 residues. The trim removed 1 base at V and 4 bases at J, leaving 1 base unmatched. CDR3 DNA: TGTGCCAGCAGCTTAGGCGGGGGGTCAGATACGCAGTATTTT. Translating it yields CASSLGGGSDTQYF.

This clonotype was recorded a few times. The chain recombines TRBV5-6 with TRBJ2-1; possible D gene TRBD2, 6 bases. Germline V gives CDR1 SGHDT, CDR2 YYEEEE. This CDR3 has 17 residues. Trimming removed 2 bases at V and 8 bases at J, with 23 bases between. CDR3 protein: CASSLWRRGISLDEQFF. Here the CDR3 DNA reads TGTGCCAGCAGCTTATGGAGGCGGGGTATAAGCTTAGATGAGCAGTTCTTC.

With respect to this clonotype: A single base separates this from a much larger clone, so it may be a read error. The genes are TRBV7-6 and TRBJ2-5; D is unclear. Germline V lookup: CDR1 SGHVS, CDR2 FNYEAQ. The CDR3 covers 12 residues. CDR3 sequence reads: CASSLTQESQYF. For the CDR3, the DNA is TGTGCCAGCAGCTTAACCCAAGAGTCCCAGTACTTC.

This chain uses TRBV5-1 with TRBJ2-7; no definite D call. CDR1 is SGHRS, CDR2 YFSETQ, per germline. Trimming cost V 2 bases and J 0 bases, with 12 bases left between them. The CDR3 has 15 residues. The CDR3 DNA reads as TGCGCCAGCAGCTTAGCCCCAAGGAGCTCCTACGAGCAGTACTTC. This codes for CASSLAPRSSYEQYF.

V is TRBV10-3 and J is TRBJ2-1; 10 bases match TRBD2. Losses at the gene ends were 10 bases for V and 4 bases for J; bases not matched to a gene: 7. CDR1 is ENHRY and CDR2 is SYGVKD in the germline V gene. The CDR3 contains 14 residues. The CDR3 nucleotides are TGTGCCACCTCCGGGACTAGCGATTACAATGAGCAGTTCTTC. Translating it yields CATSGTSDYNEQFF.

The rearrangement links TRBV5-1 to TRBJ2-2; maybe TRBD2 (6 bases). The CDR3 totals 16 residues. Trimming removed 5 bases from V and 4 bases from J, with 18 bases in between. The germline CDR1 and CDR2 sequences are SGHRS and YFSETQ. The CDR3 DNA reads TGCGCCAGCAGTAAACCGGAGGAGGGGACCACCGGGGAGCTGTTTTTT. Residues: CASSKPEEGTTGELFF.

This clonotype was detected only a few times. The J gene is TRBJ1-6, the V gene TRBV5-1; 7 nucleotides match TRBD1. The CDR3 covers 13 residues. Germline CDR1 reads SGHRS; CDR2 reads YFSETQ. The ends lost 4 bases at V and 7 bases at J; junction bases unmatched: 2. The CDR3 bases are TGCGCCAGCAGCCAGGGGGACAATTCACCCCTCCACTTT. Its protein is CASSQGDNSPLHF.

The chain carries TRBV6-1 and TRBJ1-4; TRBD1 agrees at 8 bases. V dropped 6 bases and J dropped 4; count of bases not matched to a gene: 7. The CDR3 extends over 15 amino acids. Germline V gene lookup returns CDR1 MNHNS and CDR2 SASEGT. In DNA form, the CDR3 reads TGTGCCAGCAGAGCCAGGACAGGGCTTAATGAAAAACTGTTTTTT. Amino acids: CASRARTGLNEKLFF.

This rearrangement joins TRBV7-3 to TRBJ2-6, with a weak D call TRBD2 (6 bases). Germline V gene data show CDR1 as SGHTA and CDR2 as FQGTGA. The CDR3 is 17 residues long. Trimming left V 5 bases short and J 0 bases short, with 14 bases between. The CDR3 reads CASSLGTEISGANVLTF. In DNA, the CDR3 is TGTGCCAGCAGCCTCGGGACTGAGATCTCTGGGGCCAACGTCCTGACTTTC.